The next 19 T cell receptor beta chains were all read from a single sample in a study of blood T cell repertoires in COVID-19. The data were produced by immunoSEQ multiplex PCR, yet TCRdb's version contains in-frame clones alone and is incomplete. The table lists 300,000 to 400,000 clones, 65% to 90% of them singletons, with 4% to 5% in the top ten. Specimen: PBMCs or T cells enriched from blood (not recorded which). The origin of the receptors is a woman between 40 and 50 years old with acute COVID-19.

This rearrangement joins TRBV4-1 to TRBJ1-5; 10 bases match TRBD1. V lost 1 base, J lost 6 bases, and 6 bases stayed unmatched. Germline V CDR1 and CDR2: MGHRA, YSYEKL. This CDR3 region has 16 residues. The CDR3 DNA follows: TGCGCCAGCAGCCAAGCCGCCGGGACAGGGGTTCAGCCCCAGCATTTT. Protein sequence: CASSQAAGTGVQPQHF.

This sequence joins TRBV7-3 and TRBJ2-1; 9 nucleotides line up with TRBD2. This CDR3 comprises 16 residues. Germline CDR1 SGHTA, CDR2 FQGTGA. With 0 bases clipped from V and 7 bases from J, the junction kept 7 bases outside the gene matches. The DNA of the CDR3 is TGTGCCAGCAGCTTAACGGGGGCACTAGCGGGTAATGAGCAGTTCTTC. As protein: CASSLTGALAGNEQFF.

This chain connects TRBV19 to TRBJ2-3; 12 bases map to TRBD2. The CDR3 length is 20 residues. Germline V CDR1 and CDR2: LNHDA, SQIVND (reference sequence). V lost 5 bases, J lost 0 bases, and 15 bases stayed unmatched. CDR3: CASSLRLAGALGMSTDTQYF. The CDR3 DNA sequence: TGTGCCAGTAGTCTTCGACTAGCGGGGGCCCTGGGTATGAGCACAGATACGCAGTATTTT.

This rearrangement joins TRBV7-3 to TRBJ1-1; D is undetermined. The germline V gene encodes CDR1 SGHTA and CDR2 FQGTGA. The V and J ends lost 2 bases and 2 bases respectively, with 12 bases between them. The CDR3 is made up of 15 amino acids. CDR3 sequence reads: CASSLSGVINTEAFF. The CDR3 region has the DNA TGTGCCAGCAGCTTATCCGGGGTTATTAACACTGAAGCTTTCTTT. The variable domain in full, completed from reference TRBV7-3 and TRBJ1-1, reads GAGVSQTPSNKVTEKGKYVELRCDPISGHTALYWYRQSLGQGPEFLIYFQGTGAADDSGLPNDRFFAVRPEGSVSTLKIQRTERGDSAVYLCASSLSGVINTEAFFGQGTRLTVV.

The chain carries TRBV7-8 and TRBJ2-1, with TRBD2 identical over 13 bases. CDR1 and CDR2 from the germline V gene are SGHVS and FQNEAQ. The CDR3 has 17 residues. After removal of 4 bases from V and 4 bases from J, the junction contained 7 bases not matched to a gene. The chain's CDR3 is CASSSSTSGGPYNEQFF. Written as DNA, the CDR3 is TGTGCCAGCAGCTCATCGACTAGCGGGGGGCCTTACAATGAGCAGTTCTTC. The entire variable domain, with the rest obtained from reference TRBV7-8 and TRBJ2-1, is as follows: GAGVSQSPRYKVAKRGQDVALRCDPISGHVSLFWYQQALGQGPEFLTYFQNEAQLDKSGLPSDRFFAERPEGSVSTLKIQRTQQEDSAVYLCASSSSTSGGPYNEQFFGPGTRLTVL.

V gene TRBV19 combines with J gene TRBJ2-3, with 11 bases that match TRBD2. The germline V gene has CDR1 LNHDA and CDR2 SQIVND (reference sequence). The ends lost 3 bases at V and 0 bases at J; junction bases unmatched: 8. CDR3 length equals 18 residues. The CDR3 sequence is CASSMRSSGGSSTDTQYF. DNA of the CDR3: TGTGCCAGTAGTATGCGGTCTAGCGGGGGGTCTAGCACAGATACGCAGTATTTT.

This clone was found once. Other nucleotide sequences in the sample specify the same CDR3. The chain recombines TRBV28 with TRBJ2-7, with 9 bases matching TRBD1. The CDR3 sequence is 15 residues long. Looked up from germline, CDR1 is MDHEN and CDR2 is SYDVKM. Germline trimming cut 6 bases from V and 0 bases from J; bases unmatched to any gene: 6. CDR3 region: CASSLPGQGSYEQYF. In DNA, the CDR3 is TGTGCCAGCAGCCTCCCGGGACAGGGCTCCTACGAGCAGTACTTC.

J is TRBJ2-3 and V is TRBV5-3, with 7 bases lining up with TRBD1. TRBV5-3 is sorted into the ORF group, with uncertain function. J was trimmed by 3 bases and V by 4 bases; bases with no gene match: 5. This CDR3 is 14 amino acids long. The CDR3 reads CARSPGGMTDTQYF. CDR3 nucleotide sequence: TGTGCCAGAAGCCCAGGGGGTATGACAGATACGCAGTATTTT.

The chain uses TRBV5-1 and TRBJ2-4; TRBD2 matches 11 bases. CDR3 size: 16 residues. Looked up from germline, CDR1 is SGHRS and CDR2 is YFSETQ. V lost 0 bases, J lost 9 bases, and 8 bases stayed unmatched. CDR3 sequence: CASSLGSGLAGGIQYF. The CDR3 coding sequence is TGCGCCAGCAGCTTGGGTTCGGGGCTAGCGGGAGGCATTCAGTACTTC.

The chain has TRBV12-5 and TRBJ2-2; D uncertain. This CDR3 spans 12 amino acids. V lost 2 bases to trimming and J lost 8 bases, with 6 bases between them. Germline V gene data show CDR1 as LGHNT and CDR2 as FRNRAP. The CDR3 reads CASGLFRGELFF. CDR3 DNA: TGTGCTAGTGGTTTGTTCCGGGGGGAGCTGTTTTTT.

V gene TRBV5-1 combines with J gene TRBJ1-1, with no clear D. V was cut by 7 bases and J by 5 bases, with 18 bases left in between. The CDR3 contains 14 residues. Germline V gene data show CDR1 as SGHRS and CDR2 as YFSETQ. The CDR3 protein is CASSLLAGGTEAFF. CDR3 sequence (DNA): TGCGCCAGCTCCCTATTGGCGGGAGGGACTGAAGCTTTCTTT.

A single count supports this clone. CDR3 DNA sequence: TGTGCCAGCAGTGAAGCCGTGCAGAACTATGGCTACACCTTC. It is translated as CASSEAVQNYGYTF. The rearrangement joins TRBV6-1 to TRBJ1-2; no definite D call. The CDR3 is 14 amino acids. The ends were cut back, 0 bases at V and 2 bases at J, with 7 bases in the middle. The V gene's germline CDR1 is MNHNS and CDR2 SASEGT.

The V and J genes are TRBV27 and TRBJ1-1; 8 bases agree with TRBD1. Germline CDR1 and CDR2: MNHEY and SMNVEV (reference sequence). The CDR3 runs 15 residues. V was pared by 6 bases and J by 5 bases, with 11 bases of the junction left unmatched. The CDR3 region is CASSNRLTGATEAFF. Here the CDR3 DNA reads TGTGCCAGCAGCAATCGCTTGACAGGGGCGACTGAAGCTTTCTTT.

V is TRBV5-4 and J is TRBJ1-6, with D unclear. The CDR3 sequence is 16 residues long. The germline V gene encodes CDR1 SGHNT and CDR2 YYREEE (reference sequence). Trimming cost V 2 bases and J 8 bases, with 17 bases left between them. The CDR3 loop is CASSLSGEWVDSPLHF. CDR3 coding DNA: TGTGCCAGCAGCTTATCCGGAGAGTGGGTGGATTCACCCCTCCACTTT.

The chain carries TRBV13 and TRBJ2-1; D is perhaps TRBD1 (5 bases). Germline lookup yields CDR1 PRHDT and CDR2 FYEKMQ (reference sequence). The CDR3 spans 13 residues. Trimming stripped 1 base from V and 5 bases from J, with 6 bases between. The DNA of the CDR3 is TGTGCCAGCAGCTTAGAAGGGGACAATGAGCAGTTCTTC. It yields the protein CASSLEGDNEQFF.

The V call is TRBV10-3, the J call TRBJ2-1; D is possibly TRBD2 (6 bases). This CDR3 comprises 14 residues. Germline V gene lookup returns CDR1 ENHRY and CDR2 SYGVKD. Trimming stripped 7 bases from V and 7 bases from J, with 17 bases between. In DNA form, the CDR3 reads TGTGCCATCACCAACCAAGGTAGCGGTAATGAGCAGTTCTTC. Amino acid sequence: CAITNQGSGNEQFF.

J is TRBJ2-5 and V is TRBV4-3; the D is unclear. The V gene's germline CDR1 is LGHNA and CDR2 YSLEER. The CDR3 length is 15 residues. V dropped 3 bases and J dropped 2 bases, with 13 bases sitting between them. The CDR3 region is CASSQVHRSQETQYF. The CDR3 region has the DNA TGCGCCAGCAGCCAGGTACATCGTTCGCAAGAGACCCAGTACTTC.

The J gene is TRBJ2-7, the V gene TRBV4-2; 11 bases fit TRBD2. V shed 4 bases and J 7 bases; nucleotides not matched to a gene: 9. The CDR3 consists of 15 residues. Looked up from germline, CDR1 is LGHNA and CDR2 is YNFKEQ. The CDR3 DNA reads as TGTGCCAGCAGCCGCCGGTTAGCGGGGGGGAATGAGCAGTACTTC. Protein sequence: CASSRRLAGGNEQYF.

This sequence joins TRBV7-9 and TRBJ2-2; unclear D gene. Deletions cut 3 bases from V and 0 bases from J, with 14 bases between. Germline lookup yields CDR1 SEHNR and CDR2 FQNEAQ (reference sequence). The length of the CDR3 is 17 residues. The CDR3 region is CASSFTYRPPNTGELFF. CDR3 in DNA: TGTGCCAGCAGCTTCACATACAGACCTCCGAACACCGGGGAGCTGTTTTTT.